This TCR beta chain emerged from a study of blood T cell repertoires in COVID-19. Study-wide background: PBMCs, B-cell-depleted T cells, or T cells were the source of the cDNA or gDNA that made up the material.

The V end was cut by 0 bases, the J end by 7 bases, with 12 bases between. The length of the CDR3 is 14 residues. CDR1 MGHRA and CDR2 YSYEKL come from the germline V gene. Authors' data handling: Amplification of reference gene primers was used by the study to estimate nucleated cell counts. Only in-frame clones appear in the TCRdb table, and some are missing; sequencing was by immunoSEQ multiplex PCR. V and J calls and clone size are those listed in that table; D and trimming were worked out from the DNA. The table lists a few hundred thousand clones, approximately 92% of them singletons. This TCR came from a woman aged 40 to 50 who had recovered from COVID-19. The chain has TRBV4-1 and TRBJ1-1, with a weak D call TRBD1 (6 bases). Sequenced sample: peripheral blood. The CDR3 protein is CASSQEQGLGEAFF. Here the CDR3 DNA reads TGCGCCAGCAGCCAAGAGCAGGGGTTGGGTGAAGCTTTCTTT.